This T cell receptor beta chain was captured in a study of T-cell memory formation after mild COVID-19 (dated by TCRdb to the early 2020s). Regarding the study in general: TCR sequence clusters from the two donors were found to be largely donor specific. In two donors, T-cell clones that expanded and contracted after mild COVID-19 were tracked by sequencing TCRalpha and TCRbeta repertoires over time. Two young, previously healthy adult volunteers, one female and one male, were included in the cohort. What the authors observed across the whole study: Only two mild cases were covered in the study, and larger cohorts including severe cases with pre-infection samples were considered necessary. Some responding clones were detected in pre-infection memory, suggesting pre-existing cross-reactive memory T cells joined the SARS-CoV-2 response. Clones that contracted from day 15 to 85 showed balanced CD4/CD8 phenotypes, whereas a second wave of clones that expanded from day 15 to 37 leaned towards CD4+. Contracting CD4+ clones appeared mostly in the CM and EM memory subsets, whereas CD8+ clones were enriched in EMRA. Whether the second-wave clones peaking on day 37 were SARS-CoV-2 specific was not confirmed.

In its sample, this clonotype was seen a few times. Its binding antigen is unknown. The sample holds no much larger clone one base away, and base qualities are not on file. TCRdb records Illumina NovaSeq 6000 as the sequencer. Using 5'RACE with constant-segment primers, TCRalpha and TCRbeta cDNA libraries were constructed, with sample barcodes and unique molecular identifiers added in the process. Trizol reagent was used to extract RNA from every sample. The libraries were amplified in two PCR steps, and the second step added a second sample barcode and Illumina TruSeq adapters. Sequencing of the libraries was done on an Illumina NovaSeq, producing 2 x 150 bp paired-end reads. In the authors' own workflow: Demultiplexing of reads and collapsing into UMI-guided consensus sequences were performed with migec v1.2.7. With mixcr v2.1.11, UMI consensuses were aligned to TRA and TRB V and J templates and assembled into clonotypes. A clonotype was counted as expanded or contracted only when both edgeR and NoisET called the clonotype significant, with the noise models trained on biological replicates. For edgeR calls, a false discovery rate-adjusted p below 0.01 and a log2 fold-change threshold of 1 were applied. As an exploratory analysis of dynamics, PCA with hierarchical clustering was applied to max-normalized trajectories of the 1000 most abundant clonotypes. The CD4 or CD8 phenotype of responding clones was assigned using the separately sequenced CD4+ and CD8+ repertoires. Starting from the raw public reads, TCRdb applied fastp trimming at Q25, assembled clones with MiXCR and retained in-frame beta chains. Merged by CDR3 protein, the rows form single entries marked with the most common genes and DNA. These V and J calls rely on TCRdb rather than the paper's analysis. Across this sample there are approximately 500,000 distinct CDR3 sequences, with roughly 25% seen only once. Approximately 12% of the sample rests with the top ten.

The germline V gene (reference sequence) sets CDR1 to SGHKS and CDR2 to YYEKEE. The CDR3 numbers 13 residues from cysteine through phenylalanine. Only the CDR3 portion is preserved as DNA: 39 bases, with reading frame beginning at the first base. Trimming removed 5 bases from V and 4 bases from J; the gene matches leave 3 bases unexplained. PBMCs were isolated by Ficoll-Paque density gradient centrifugation. The source is an adult woman who had mild COVID-19 (a few samples of this study predate the infection). The sample titles of this study are shuffled in the database, so cell type and time point are left out; the donor was told from shared clones. The chain was built from TRBV5-5 and TRBJ1-1, with 9 bases aligning to TRBD1. The specimen was PBMCs or a T cell subset sorted from them (not recorded which). The CDR3 protein sequence reads: CASRSGQGTEAFF. In nucleotides, the sequence is TGTGCCAGCAGGTCGGGACAGGGCACTGAAGCTTTCTTT.